Reported below is one T cell receptor beta chain. No antigen is known for it. Markers CD45RO/CCR7/CD25/CD127/CD95/CD27 served to sort CD4+ naive, central memory, regulatory and stem cell-like memory cells. This specimen belongs to a study of beta chain features in type 1 diabetes. Study overall: There was similarity between patients and healthy donors in age, gender and cell yields.

The authors reverse transcribed all of the isolated RNA, so sequencing captured expressed TCRB transcripts. Generated by immunoSEQ multiplex PCR, the TCRdb table keeps only in-frame clones and is missing some. This table holds about 330,000 clones, 11% found once. Points from the study as a whole: The question left open here concerned HLA type influencing TCRB rearrangement. In cDNA sequencing, cells with high TCR expression could be over-represented.

This sequence was found in a woman in her 30s in good health. The material sequenced was naive CD4+ T cells from blood.

For the CDR3, the DNA is TGTGCCAGTAGTTTCCCGGGGAGGGATCAGCCCCAGCATTTT. Encoded protein: CASSFPGRDQPQHF. This sequence joins TRBV19 and TRBJ1-5; D unresolved. The germline V gene encodes CDR1 LNHDA and CDR2 SQIVND (reference sequence). The CDR3 consists of 14 residues. Between the trimmed V and J ends, which lost 5 bases and 5 bases, there was a span of 13 bases.